The source of this T cell receptor (beta chain) is a study of molecular identifiers for immune sequencing clone quantification. Findings and caveats of the study: Underestimated sizes of highly expanded clones could result from identical TCR molecules that share a barcode.

It was with previously described methods and listed TCR primers that bulk TCR libraries were made. In TCRdb, the PCR reads were re-called with MiXCR into one record per CDR3 protein. Of 9,500 to 15,000 distinct CDR3 sequences in the sample, 15% to 20% are singletons; the top ten hold over 1.2%. The germline gives CDR1 SGHTA, CDR2 FQGNSA. CDR3 length: 16 amino acids. Germline trimming cut 0 bases from V and 5 bases from J; bases unmatched to any gene: 8. This clonotype is medium-sized within its sample. As yet, its antigen is unknown. The material sequenced was naive CD8+ T cells from blood, with Jurkat cell RNA spiked in. Documented subset: FACS-sorted CD8+CD4-CCR7+CD45RA+ naive T cells. This receptor was taken from a human donor in good health. Some libraries in this study had Jurkat cell RNA spiked in. The J gene is TRBJ2-3, the V gene TRBV7-2; 7 bases are shared with TRBD2. DNA of the CDR3: TGTGCCAGCAGCTTAGCGGGAGGGCCGGTTGGAGATACGCAGTATTTT. The encoded protein is CASSLAGGPVGDTQYF.